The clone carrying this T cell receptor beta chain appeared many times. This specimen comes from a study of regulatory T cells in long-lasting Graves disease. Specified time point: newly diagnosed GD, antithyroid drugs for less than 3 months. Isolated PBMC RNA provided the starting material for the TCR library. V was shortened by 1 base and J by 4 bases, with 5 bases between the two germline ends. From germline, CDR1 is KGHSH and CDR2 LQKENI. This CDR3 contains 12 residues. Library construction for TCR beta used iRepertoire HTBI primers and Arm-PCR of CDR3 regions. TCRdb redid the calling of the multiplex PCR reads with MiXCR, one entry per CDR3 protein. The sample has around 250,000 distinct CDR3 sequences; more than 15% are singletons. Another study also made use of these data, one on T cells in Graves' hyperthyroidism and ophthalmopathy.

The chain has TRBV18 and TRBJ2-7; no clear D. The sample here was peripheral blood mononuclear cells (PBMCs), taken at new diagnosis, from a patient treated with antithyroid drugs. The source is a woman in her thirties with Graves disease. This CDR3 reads CASSPQNYEQYF. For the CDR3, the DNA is TGTGCCAGCTCACCACAAAATTACGAGCAGTACTTC.